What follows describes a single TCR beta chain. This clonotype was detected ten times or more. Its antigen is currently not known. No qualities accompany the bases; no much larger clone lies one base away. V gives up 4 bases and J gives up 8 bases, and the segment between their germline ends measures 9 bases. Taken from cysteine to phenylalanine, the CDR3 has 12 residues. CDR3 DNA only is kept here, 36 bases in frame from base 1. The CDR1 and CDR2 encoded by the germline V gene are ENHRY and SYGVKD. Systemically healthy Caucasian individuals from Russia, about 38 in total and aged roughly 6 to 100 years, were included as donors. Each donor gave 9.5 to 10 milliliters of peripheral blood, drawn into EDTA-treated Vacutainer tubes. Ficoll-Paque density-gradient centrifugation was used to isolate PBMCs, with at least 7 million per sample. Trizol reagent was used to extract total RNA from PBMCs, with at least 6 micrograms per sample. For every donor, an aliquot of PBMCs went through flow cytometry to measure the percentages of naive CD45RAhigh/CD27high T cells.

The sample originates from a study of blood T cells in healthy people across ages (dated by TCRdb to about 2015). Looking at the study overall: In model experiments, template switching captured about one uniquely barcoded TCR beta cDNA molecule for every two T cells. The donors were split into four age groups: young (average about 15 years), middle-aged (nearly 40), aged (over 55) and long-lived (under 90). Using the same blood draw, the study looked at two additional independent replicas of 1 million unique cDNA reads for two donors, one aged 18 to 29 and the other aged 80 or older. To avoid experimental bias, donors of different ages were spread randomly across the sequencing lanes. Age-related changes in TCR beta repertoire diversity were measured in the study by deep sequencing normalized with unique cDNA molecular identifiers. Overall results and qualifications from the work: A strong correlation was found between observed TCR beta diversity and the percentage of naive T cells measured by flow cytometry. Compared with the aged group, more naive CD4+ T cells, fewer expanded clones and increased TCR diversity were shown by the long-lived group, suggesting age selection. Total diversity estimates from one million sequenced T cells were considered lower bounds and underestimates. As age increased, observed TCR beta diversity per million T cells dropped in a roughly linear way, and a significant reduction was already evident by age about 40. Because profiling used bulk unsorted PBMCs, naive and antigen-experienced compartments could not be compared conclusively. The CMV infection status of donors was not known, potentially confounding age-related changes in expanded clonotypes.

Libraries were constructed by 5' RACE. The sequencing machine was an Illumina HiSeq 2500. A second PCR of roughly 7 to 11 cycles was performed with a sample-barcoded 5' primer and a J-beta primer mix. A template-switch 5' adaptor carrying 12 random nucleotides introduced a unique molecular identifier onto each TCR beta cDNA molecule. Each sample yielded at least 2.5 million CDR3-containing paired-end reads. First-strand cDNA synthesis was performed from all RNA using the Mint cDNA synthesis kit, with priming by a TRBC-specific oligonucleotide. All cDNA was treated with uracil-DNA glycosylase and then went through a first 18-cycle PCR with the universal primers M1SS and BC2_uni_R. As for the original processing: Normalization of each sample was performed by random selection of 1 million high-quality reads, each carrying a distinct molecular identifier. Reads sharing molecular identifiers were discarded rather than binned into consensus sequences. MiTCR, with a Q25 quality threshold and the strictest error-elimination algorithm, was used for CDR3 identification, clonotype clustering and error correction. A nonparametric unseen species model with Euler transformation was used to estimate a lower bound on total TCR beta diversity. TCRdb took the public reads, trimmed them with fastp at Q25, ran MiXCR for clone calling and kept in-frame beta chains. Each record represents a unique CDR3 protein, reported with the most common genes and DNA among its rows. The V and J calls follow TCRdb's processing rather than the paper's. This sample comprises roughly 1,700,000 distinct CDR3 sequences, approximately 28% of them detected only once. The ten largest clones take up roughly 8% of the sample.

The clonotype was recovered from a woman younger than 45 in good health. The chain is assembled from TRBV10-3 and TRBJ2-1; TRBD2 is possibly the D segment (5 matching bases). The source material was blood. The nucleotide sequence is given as TGTGCCATCAGTGTAGCGTCGGATGAGCAGTTCTTC. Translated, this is CAISVASDEQFF.